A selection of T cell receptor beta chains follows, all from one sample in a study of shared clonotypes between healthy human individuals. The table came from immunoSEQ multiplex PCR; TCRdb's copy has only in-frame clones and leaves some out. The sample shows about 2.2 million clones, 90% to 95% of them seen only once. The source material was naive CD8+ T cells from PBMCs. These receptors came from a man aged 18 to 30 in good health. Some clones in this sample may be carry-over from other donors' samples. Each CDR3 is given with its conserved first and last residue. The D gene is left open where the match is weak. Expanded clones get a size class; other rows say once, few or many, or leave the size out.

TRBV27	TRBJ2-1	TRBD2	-	CASSLTSGSLDEQFF	TGTGCCAGCAGTTTAACCAGCGGGAGTCTCGATGAGCAGTTCTTC
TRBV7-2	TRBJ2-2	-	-	CASSLGGTGELFF	TGTGCCAGCAGCTTAGGAGGGACCGGGGAGCTGTTTTTT
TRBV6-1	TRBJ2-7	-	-	CASRWNRGYEQYF	TGTGCCAGCAGATGGAATCGGGGTTACGAGCAGTACTTC
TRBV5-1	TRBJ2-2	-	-	CASSLGGSSGELFF	TGCGCCAGCAGCTTGGGGGGGTCGTCCGGGGAGCTGTTTTTT
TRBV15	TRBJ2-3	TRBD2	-	CATSLSGRLTDTQYF	TGTGCCACCAGCCTTAGCGGGAGGCTCACAGATACGCAGTATTTT
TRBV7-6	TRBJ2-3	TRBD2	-	CASRRSSGATDTQYF	TGTGCCAGCAGGAGAAGTAGCGGGGCCACAGATACGCAGTATTTT
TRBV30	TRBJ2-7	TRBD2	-	CAWSRGLAGAFEYF	TGTGCCTGGAGTCGGGGACTAGCGGGAGCCTTTGAATACTTC
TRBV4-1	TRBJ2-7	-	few	CASSHVQGNEQYF	TGCGCCAGCAGCCATGTTCAGGGGAACGAGCAGTACTTC
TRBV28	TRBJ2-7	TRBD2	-	CATGAGSGAYEQYF	TGTGCCACCGGGGCGGGTAGCGGGGCATACGAGCAGTACTTC
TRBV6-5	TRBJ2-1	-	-	CASSFTGLRGNEQFF	TGTGCCAGCAGCTTTACAGGGTTGAGGGGCAATGAGCAGTTCTTC
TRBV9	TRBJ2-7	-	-	CASSATGSAYEQYF	TGTGCCAGCAGCGCAACAGGGTCGGCCTACGAGCAGTACTTC
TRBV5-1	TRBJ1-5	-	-	CASSLVSGQPQHF	TGCGCCAGCAGCTTGGTCTCAGGCCAGCCCCAGCATTTT
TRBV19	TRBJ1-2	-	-	CASSQQGALDGYTF	TGTGCCAGTAGCCAACAGGGAGCCTTAGATGGCTACACCTTC
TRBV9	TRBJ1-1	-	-	CASRKGPLNTEAFF	TGTGCCAGCAGAAAGGGCCCACTCAATACTGAAGCTTTCTTT
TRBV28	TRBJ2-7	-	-	CASSLWGAYEQYF	TGTGCCAGCAGTTTATGGGGGGCCTACGAGCAGTACTTC
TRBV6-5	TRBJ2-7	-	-	CASSYMGSSAGEQYF	TGTGCCAGCAGTTACATGGGGTCCTCGGCGGGCGAGCAGTACTTC
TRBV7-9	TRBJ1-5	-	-	CASSTTGNQPQHF	TGTGCCAGCAGCACCACAGGGAATCAGCCCCAGCATTTT
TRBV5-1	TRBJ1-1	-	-	CASSLDSVISALAEAFF	TGCGCCAGCAGCTTGGATTCTGTGATTTCGGCGCTTGCAGAAGCTTTCTTT
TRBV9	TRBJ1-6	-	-	CASSASNSPLHF	TGTGCCAGCAGCGCCAGTAATTCACCCCTCCACTTT
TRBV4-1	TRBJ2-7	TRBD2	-	CASSQAQAGGTYEQYF	TGCGCCAGCAGCCAAGCTCAGGCGGGAGGTACCTACGAGCAGTACTTC
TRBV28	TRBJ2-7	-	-	CASSTDRRMGIGYEQYF	TGTGCCAGCAGTACGGACAGACGGATGGGCATAGGTTACGAGCAGTACTTC
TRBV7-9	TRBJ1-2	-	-	CAVSISANYGYTF	TGTGCCGTATCAATCTCAGCTAACTATGGCTACACCTTC
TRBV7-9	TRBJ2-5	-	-	CASAAPSWERETQYF	TGTGCCAGCGCAGCCCCTAGCTGGGAGAGAGAGACCCAGTACTTC
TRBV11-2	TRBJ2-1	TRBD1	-	CASSPRTGEGHEQFF	TGTGCCAGCAGCCCCAGGACAGGGGAAGGCCATGAGCAGTTCTTC
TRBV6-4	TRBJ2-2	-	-	CASSRTGSGELFF	TGTGCCAGCTCCCGCACGGGCTCCGGGGAGCTGTTTTTT
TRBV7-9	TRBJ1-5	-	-	CASSSDAAGPLDQPQHF	TGTGCCAGCAGTTCAGACGCAGCGGGACCCTTGGATCAGCCCCAGCATTTT
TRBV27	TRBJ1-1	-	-	CASSLGTEAFF	TGTGCCAGCAGTTTGGGGACTGAAGCTTTCTTT
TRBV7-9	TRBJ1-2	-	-	CASSPYRDFGYTF	TGTGCCAGCAGCCCATACAGGGATTTTGGCTACACCTTC
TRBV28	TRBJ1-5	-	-	CAKGRAGQPQHF	TGTGCCAAGGGGAGGGCTGGACAGCCCCAGCATTTT
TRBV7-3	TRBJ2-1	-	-	CASSLTFTSIYNEQFF	TGTGCCAGCAGCTTAACCTTTACTAGCATCTACAATGAGCAGTTCTTC
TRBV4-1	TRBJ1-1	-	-	CASSPQGLTEAFF	TGCGCCAGCAGCCCCCAGGGGTTAACTGAAGCTTTCTTT
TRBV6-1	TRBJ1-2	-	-	CASTQWAPANYGYTF	TGTGCCAGCACCCAGTGGGCCCCAGCTAACTATGGCTACACCTTC
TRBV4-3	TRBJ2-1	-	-	CASTFGLRNPNEQFF	TGCGCCAGCACCTTTGGGTTGCGCAACCCGAATGAGCAGTTCTTC
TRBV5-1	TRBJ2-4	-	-	CASSEQEGAKNIQYF	TGCGCCAGCAGCGAACAGGAAGGAGCCAAAAACATTCAGTACTTC
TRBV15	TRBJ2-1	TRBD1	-	CATSRQELDRDPLDEQFF	TGTGCCACCAGCAGGCAGGAACTGGACAGGGACCCATTGGATGAGCAGTTCTTC
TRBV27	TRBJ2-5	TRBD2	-	CASSPLGGGETQYF	TGTGCCAGCAGTCCCTTGGGGGGGGGAGAGACCCAGTACTTC
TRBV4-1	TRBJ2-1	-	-	CASSQGPSVYEQFF	TGCGCCAGCAGCCAAGGGCCTAGCGTCTATGAGCAGTTCTTC
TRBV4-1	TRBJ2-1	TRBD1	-	CASSQMGQGAPYNEQFF	TGCGCCAGCAGCCAAATGGGACAGGGCGCCCCCTACAATGAGCAGTTCTTC
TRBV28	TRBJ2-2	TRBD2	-	CASRDSGRVISGELFF	TGTGCCAGCAGGGATAGCGGGAGGGTGATCAGCGGGGAGCTGTTTTTT
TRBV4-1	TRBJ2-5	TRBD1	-	CASSLDREETQYF	TGCGCCAGCAGCCTGGACAGGGAAGAGACCCAGTACTTC
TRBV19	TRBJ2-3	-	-	CARVWRADTQYF	TGTGCCAGGGTCTGGAGGGCAGATACGCAGTATTTT